This T cell receptor (beta chain) appears in the sequencing data of a study of tumor-infiltrating lymphocytes in primary liver carcinoma. This clonotype was seen many times. Both RNA and DNA were isolated together from roughly 20-30 mg of bulk tissue that had not been sorted. Germline lookup yields CDR1 SEHNR and CDR2 FQNEAQ (reference sequence). The CDR3 runs 13 residues. Deletions cut 9 bases from V and 2 bases from J, with 13 bases between. From approximately 530 ng of total RNA, TCR beta-specific cDNA was reverse-transcribed using a constant-region primer. Three-round nested multiplex PCR performed with slightly modified ARM-PCR produced the TCR beta libraries. The first two PCR rounds, roughly 9 cycles each, used TRBV1-TRBV30 forward primers and a C-beta reverse primer. TCRdb re-called the multiplex PCR reads through MiXCR, storing one row per CDR3 protein. The profile covers about 120,000 distinct CDR3 sequences, with about two thirds appearing a single time and 8.1% taken by the ten largest.

J is TRBJ1-1 and V is TRBV7-9; maybe TRBD1 (5 bases). This TCR was sampled from a woman aged 55-70 years with primary liver carcinoma and hepatitis B virus infection. Sequences were obtained from tumor-adjacent normal liver tissue. The CDR3 is CASKMGGNTEAFF. As DNA, the CDR3 is TGTGCCAGTAAAATGGGGGGAAACACTGAAGCTTTCTTT.